The entry below describes one T cell receptor beta chain. Its antigen is undetermined. The sample belongs to a study of cytotoxic CD8 clonotypes in ibrutinib-treated CLL. Overall study: Response samples were drawn at a median of about twelve months of treatment, range 6 to 36. Productive templates averaged around 250,000 per sample, and productive rearrangements 90,000 to 100,000.

Target depth was 1 in 200,000 to 1 in 1 million T cells, about 10x per clonotype. Sequencing used immunoSEQ multiplex PCR; TCRdb keeps in-frame clones, though not all of them. The data show over 250,000 clones, 65% to 85% seen once. The germline V gene encodes CDR1 ENHRY and CDR2 SYGVKD. This CDR3 is 16 amino acids long. The V gene end was trimmed by 7 bases and the J gene end by 0 bases; junction bases not matched to a gene: 10. Study-wide results and caveats: The study found public clonotypes uncommon, contracting or stable on treatment.

The chain combines TRBV10-3 with TRBJ1-2, with 8 bases lining up with TRBD1. This TCR was sampled from a human donor with chronic lymphocytic leukemia. The material sequenced was PBMCs, taken at disease progression, from a patient treated with ibrutinib. The CDR3 DNA reads TGTGCCATCACGAGGGCAGGGGGCGACTCTAACTATGGCTACACCTTC. Amino acid sequence: CAITRAGGDSNYGYTF.